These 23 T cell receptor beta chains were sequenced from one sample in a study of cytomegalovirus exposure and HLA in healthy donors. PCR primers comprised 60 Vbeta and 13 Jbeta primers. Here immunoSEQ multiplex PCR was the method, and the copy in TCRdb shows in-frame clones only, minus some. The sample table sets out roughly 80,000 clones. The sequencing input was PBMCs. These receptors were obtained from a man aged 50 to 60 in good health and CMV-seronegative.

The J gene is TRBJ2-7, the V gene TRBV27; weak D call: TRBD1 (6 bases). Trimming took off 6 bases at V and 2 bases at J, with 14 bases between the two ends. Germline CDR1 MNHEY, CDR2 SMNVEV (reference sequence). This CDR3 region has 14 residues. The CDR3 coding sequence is TGTGCCAGCAGGGGGCAGGGGAGAACCTACGAGCAGTACTTC. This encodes CASRGQGRTYEQYF.

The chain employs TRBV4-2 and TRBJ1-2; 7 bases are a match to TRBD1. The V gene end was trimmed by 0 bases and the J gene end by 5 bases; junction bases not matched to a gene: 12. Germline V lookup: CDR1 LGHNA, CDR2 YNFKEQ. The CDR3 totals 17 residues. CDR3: CASSQDQGGWPLYGYTF. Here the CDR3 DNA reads TGTGCCAGCAGCCAAGATCAGGGGGGTTGGCCCCTATATGGCTACACCTTC.

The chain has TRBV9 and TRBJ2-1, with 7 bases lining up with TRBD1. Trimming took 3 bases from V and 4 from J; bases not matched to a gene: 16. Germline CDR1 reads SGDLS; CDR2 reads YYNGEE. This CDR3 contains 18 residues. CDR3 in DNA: TGTGCCAGCAGCGAGGAGACAGGGTCGTCGACTCCTTACAATGAGCAGTTCTTC. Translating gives CASSEETGSSTPYNEQFF. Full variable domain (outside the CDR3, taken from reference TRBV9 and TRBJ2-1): DSGVTQTPKHLITATGQRVTLRCSPRSGDLSVYWYQQSLDQGLQFLIQYYNGEERAKGNILERFSAQQFPDLHSELNLSSLELGDSALYFCASSEETGSSTPYNEQFFGPGTRLTVL.

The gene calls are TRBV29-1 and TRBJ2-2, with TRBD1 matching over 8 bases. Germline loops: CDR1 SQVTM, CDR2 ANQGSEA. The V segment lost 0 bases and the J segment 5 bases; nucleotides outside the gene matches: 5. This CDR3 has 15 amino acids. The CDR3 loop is CSVEDQGAGTGELFF. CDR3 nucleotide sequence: TGCAGCGTTGAAGATCAGGGGGCGGGAACCGGGGAGCTGTTTTTT.

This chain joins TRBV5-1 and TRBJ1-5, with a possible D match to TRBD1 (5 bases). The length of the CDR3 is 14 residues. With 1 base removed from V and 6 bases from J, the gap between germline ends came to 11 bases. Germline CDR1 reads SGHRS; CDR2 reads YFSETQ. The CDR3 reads CASSLFQGSQPQHF. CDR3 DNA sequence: TGCGCCAGCAGCTTGTTTCAGGGTAGTCAGCCCCAGCATTTT.

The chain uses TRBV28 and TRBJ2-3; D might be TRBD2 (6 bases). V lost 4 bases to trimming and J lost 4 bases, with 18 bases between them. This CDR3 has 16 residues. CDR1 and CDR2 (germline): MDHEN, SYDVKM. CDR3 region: CASSYPGLPKPDTQYF. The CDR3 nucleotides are TGTGCCAGCAGTTACCCGGGACTCCCTAAGCCAGATACGCAGTATTTT.

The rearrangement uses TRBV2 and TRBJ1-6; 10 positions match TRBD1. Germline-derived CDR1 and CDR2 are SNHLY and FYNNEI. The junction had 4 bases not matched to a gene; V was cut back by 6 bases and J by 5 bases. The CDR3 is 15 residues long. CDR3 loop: CASSRTGGNNSPLHF. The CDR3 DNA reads TGTGCCAGCAGCCGGACAGGGGGGAATAATTCACCCCTCCACTTT.

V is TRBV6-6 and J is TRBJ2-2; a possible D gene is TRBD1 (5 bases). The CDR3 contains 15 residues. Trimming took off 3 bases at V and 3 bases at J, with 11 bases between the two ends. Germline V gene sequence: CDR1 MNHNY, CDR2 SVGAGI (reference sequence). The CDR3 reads CASSYSQGYTGELFF. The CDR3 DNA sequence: TGTGCCAGCAGTTATTCCCAGGGTTACACCGGGGAGCTGTTTTTT.

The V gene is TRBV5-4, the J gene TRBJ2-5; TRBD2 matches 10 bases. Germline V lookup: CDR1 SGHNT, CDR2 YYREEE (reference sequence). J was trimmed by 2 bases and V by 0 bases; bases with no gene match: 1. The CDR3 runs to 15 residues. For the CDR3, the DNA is TGTGCCAGCAGCTTGGCACTAGCGGGACAAGAGACCCAGTACTTC. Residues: CASSLALAGQETQYF.

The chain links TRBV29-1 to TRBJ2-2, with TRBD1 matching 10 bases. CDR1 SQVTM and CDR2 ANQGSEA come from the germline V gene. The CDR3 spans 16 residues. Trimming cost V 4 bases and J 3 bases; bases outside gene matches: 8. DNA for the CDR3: TGCAGCGTTGCCGCGACAGGGGGCGACGACACCGGGGAGCTGTTTTTT. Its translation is CSVAATGGDDTGELFF.

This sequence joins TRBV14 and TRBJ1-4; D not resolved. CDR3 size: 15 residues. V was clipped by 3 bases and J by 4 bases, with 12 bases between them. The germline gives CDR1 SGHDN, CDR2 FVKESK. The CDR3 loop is CASSQAVELNEKLFF. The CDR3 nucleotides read TGTGCCAGCAGCCAGGCTGTGGAGCTTAATGAAAAACTGTTTTTT. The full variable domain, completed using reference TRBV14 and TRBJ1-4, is EAGVTQFPSHSVIEKGQTVTLRCDPISGHDNLYWYRRVMGKEIKFLLHFVKESKQDESGMPNNRFLAERTGGTYSTLKVQPAELEDSGVYFCASSQAVELNEKLFFGSGTQLSVL.

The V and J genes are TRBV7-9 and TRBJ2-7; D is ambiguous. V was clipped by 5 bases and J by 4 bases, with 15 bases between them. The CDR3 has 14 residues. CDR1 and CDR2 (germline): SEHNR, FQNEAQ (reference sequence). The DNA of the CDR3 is TGTGCCAGCAGCCCTCCGCGAGCACCGTACGAGCAGTACTTC. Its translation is CASSPPRAPYEQYF.

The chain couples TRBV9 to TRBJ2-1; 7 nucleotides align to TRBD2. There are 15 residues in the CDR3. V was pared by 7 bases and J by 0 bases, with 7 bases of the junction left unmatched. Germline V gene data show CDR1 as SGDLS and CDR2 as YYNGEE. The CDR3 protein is CASALAASSYNEQFF. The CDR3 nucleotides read TGTGCCAGCGCCCTAGCGGCGAGCTCCTACAATGAGCAGTTCTTC.

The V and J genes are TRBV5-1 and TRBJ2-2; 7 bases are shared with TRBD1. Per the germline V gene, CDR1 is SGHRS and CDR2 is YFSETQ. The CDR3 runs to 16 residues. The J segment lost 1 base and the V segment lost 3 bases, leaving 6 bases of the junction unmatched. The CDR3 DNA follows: TGCGCCAGCAGCTGGAACACAGGGGAGAACACCGGGGAGCTGTTTTTT. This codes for CASSWNTGENTGELFF.

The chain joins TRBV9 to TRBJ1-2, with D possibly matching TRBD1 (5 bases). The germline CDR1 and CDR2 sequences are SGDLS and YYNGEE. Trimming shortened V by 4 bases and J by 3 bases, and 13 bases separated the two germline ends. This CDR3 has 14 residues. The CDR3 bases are TGTGCCAGCAGCCCTAACACAGGACACTATGGCTACACCTTC. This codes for CASSPNTGHYGYTF.

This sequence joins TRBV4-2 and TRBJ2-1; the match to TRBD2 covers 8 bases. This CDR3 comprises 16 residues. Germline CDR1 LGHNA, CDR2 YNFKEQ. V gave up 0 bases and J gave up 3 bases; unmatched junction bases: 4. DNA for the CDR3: TGTGCCAGCAGCCAAGACTCGGGGGGGGTCTACAATGAGCAGTTCTTC. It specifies CASSQDSGGVYNEQFF.

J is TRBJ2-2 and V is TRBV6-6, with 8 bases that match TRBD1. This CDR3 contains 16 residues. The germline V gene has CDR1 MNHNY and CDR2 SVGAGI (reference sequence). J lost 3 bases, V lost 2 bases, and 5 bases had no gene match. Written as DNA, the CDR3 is TGTGCCAGCAGTTACCCGACAGGGGCGGACACCGGGGAGCTGTTTTTT. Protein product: CASSYPTGADTGELFF.

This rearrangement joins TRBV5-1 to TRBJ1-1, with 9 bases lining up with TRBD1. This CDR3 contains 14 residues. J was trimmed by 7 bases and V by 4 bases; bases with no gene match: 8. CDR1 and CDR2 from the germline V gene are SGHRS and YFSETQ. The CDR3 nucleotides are TGCGCCAGCAGCACCTGGACAGGGGACGATGAAGCTTTCTTT. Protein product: CASSTWTGDDEAFF.

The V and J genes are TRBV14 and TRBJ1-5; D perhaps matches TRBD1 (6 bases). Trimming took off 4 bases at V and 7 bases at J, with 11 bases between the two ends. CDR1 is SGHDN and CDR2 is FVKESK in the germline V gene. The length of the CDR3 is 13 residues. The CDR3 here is CASSRTGSQPQHF. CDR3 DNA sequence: TGTGCCAGCAGCCGCACAGGGTCCCAGCCCCAGCATTTT.

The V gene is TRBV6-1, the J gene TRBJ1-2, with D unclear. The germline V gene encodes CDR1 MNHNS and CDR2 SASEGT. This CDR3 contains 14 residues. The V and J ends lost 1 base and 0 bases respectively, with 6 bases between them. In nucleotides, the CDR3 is TGTGCCAGCAGTGAAGTTAGCGCTAACTATGGCTACACCTTC. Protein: CASSEVSANYGYTF.

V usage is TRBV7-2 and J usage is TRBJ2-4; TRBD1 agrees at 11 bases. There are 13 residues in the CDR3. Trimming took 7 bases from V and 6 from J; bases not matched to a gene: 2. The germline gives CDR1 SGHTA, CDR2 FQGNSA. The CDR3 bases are TGTGCCAGCAAGGACAGGGGGCCAAACATTCAGTACTTC. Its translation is CASKDRGPNIQYF.

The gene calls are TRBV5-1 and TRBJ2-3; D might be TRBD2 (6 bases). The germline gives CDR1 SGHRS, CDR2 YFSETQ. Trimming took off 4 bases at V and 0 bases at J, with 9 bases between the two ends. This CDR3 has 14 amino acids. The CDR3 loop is CASSAGTSTDTQYF. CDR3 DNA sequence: TGCGCCAGCAGCGCCGGGACTAGCACAGATACGCAGTATTTT.

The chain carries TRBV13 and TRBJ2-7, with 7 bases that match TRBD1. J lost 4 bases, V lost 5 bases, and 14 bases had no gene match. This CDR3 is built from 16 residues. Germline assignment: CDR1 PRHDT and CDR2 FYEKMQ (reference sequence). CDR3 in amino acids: CASSPTGRSYSYEQYF. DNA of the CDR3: TGTGCCAGCAGCCCGACAGGGAGATCCTACTCTTACGAGCAGTACTTC.